There are many counts of the clone carrying this TCR beta chain. Its antigen is as yet unknown. The junction and the germline gene differ at one end; a read error may be behind it. The source of the sample is a study of response to subunit inactivated influenza vaccine. Study results and caveats: Authors suggested each seasonal flu vaccination may recruit only limited numbers of new T cells.

TCRdb reprocessed the RT-PCR reads with MiXCR, giving one entry per CDR3 protein. The sample includes under 500,000 distinct CDR3 sequences, 11% of them seen just once. The sequence was collected from a man aged 50 to 59 who received an inactivated influenza vaccine. Sequencing was performed on PBMCs from blood, taken about 40 days after vaccination.

In DNA, the CDR3 is TGTGCCAGCAGTTTAGTAGGCGGAGATCCGTACGAGCAGTACTTC. Amino acid sequence: CASSLVGGDPYEQYF. The J gene is TRBJ2-7, the V gene TRBV7-2; no definite D call. The germline V gene encodes CDR1 SGHTA and CDR2 FQGNSA. The CDR3 totals 15 residues.